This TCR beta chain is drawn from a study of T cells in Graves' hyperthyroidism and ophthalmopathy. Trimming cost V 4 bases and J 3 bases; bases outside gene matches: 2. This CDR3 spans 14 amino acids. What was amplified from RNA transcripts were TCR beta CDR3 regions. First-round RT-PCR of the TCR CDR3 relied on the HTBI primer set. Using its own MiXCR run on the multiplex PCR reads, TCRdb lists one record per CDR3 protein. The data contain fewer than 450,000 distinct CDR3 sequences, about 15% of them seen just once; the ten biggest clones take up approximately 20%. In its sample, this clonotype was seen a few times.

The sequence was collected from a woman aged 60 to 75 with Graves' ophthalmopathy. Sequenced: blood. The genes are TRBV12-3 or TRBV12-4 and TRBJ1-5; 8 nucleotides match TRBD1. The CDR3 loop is CASSSGQDNQPQHF. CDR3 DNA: TGTGCCAGCAGTTCGGGACAGGACAATCAGCCCCAGCATTTT.